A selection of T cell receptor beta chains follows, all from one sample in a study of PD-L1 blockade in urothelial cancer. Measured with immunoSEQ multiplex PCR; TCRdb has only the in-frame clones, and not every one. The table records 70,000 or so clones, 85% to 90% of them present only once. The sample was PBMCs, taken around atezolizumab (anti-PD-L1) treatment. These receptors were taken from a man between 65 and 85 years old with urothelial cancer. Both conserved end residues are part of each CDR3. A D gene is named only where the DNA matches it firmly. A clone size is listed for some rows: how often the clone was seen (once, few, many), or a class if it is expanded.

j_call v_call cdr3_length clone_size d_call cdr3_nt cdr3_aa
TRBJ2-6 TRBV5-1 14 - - TGCGCCAGCAGGGAGGCCCAAAGGGCCAACGTCCTGACTTTC CASREAQRANVLTF
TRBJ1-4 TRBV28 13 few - TGTGCCAGCAGTTTTCAGGGTAATGAAAAACTGTTTTTT CASSFQGNEKLFF
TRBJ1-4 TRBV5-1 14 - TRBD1 TGCGCCAGCGGACAGGGGGCGGCTAATGAAAAACTGTTTTTT CASGQGAANEKLFF
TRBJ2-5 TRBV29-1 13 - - TGCAGCGTTGAACAACGGCCGCGCGGGGCCCAGTACTTC CSVEQRPRGAQYF
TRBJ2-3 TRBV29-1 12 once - TGCAGCGGGGGGACTGGCACAGATACGCAGTATTTT CSGGTGTDTQYF
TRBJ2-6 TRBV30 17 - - TGTGCCTGGAGTGTACGACACGTGAGCTCTGGGGCCAACGTCCTGACTTTC CAWSVRHVSSGANVLTF
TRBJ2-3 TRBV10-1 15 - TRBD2 TGCGCCAGCAGCTTGACTAGCGGGAGTACAGATACGCAGTATTTT CASSLTSGSTDTQYF
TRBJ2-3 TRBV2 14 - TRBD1 TGTGCCGGACAAGGGACAGACCGCACAGATACGCAGTATTTT CAGQGTDRTDTQYF
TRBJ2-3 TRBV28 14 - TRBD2 TGTGCCAGCAGTTTCCCGCGGGAGCGAGATACGCAGTATTTT CASSFPRERDTQYF
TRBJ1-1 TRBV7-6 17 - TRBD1 TGTGCCAGCAGCTCGGGGGGACAGGGGAGAGGCGGCACTGAAGCTTTCTTT CASSSGGQGRGGTEAFF
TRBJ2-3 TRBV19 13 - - TGTGCCAGTAGTATGAGGGGCACAGATACGCAGTATTTT CASSMRGTDTQYF
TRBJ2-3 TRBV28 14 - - TGTGCCAGCAGGGCGGGCCTTGGCACAGATACGCAGTATTTT CASRAGLGTDTQYF
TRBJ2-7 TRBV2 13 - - TGTGCCAGCAGTGACGGCAGGTCCTACGAGCAGTACTTC CASSDGRSYEQYF
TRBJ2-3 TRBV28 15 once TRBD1 TGTGCCAGCAGTACCGTCAGGGGGCTTGCAGATACGCAGTATTTT CASSTVRGLADTQYF
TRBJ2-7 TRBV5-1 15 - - TGCGCCAGCAGCAGACGGGACTTCCTAACCTACGAGCAGTACTTC CASSRRDFLTYEQYF
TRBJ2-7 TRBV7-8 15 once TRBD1 TGTGCCAGCAGCTTGGGGACAGGACTAACCTACGAGCAGTACTTC CASSLGTGLTYEQYF
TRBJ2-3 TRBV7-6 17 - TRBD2 TGTGCCAGCAGCTTACGACTAGCGGGAGGGCCGAGGGATACGCAGTATTTT CASSLRLAGGPRDTQYF
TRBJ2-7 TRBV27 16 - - TGTGCCAGCAGTTTATCGACCAGCGGGCCGACCTACGAGCAGTACTTC CASSLSTSGPTYEQYF
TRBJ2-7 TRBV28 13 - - TGTGCCAGCAGTTCGCAACAACCCTACGAGCAGTACTTC CASSSQQPYEQYF
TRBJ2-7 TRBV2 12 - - TGTGCCAGCAGGTCAGACTCCTACGAGCAGTACTTC CASRSDSYEQYF
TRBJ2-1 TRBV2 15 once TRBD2 TGTGCCAGCAAGTTCCTGGCGGGAGGAACCAATGAGCAGTTCTTC CASKFLAGGTNEQFF
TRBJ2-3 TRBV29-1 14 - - TGCAGCGGCTCGGTCTCACTAAGCCCAGATACGCAGTATTTT CSGSVSLSPDTQYF
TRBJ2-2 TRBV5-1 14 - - TGCGCCAGCAAGCAGATAGAGGACACCGGGGAGCTGTTTTTT CASKQIEDTGELFF
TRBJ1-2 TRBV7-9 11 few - TGTGCCAGCAGCTTGAGCGGTGGCTACACCTTC CASSLSGGYTF
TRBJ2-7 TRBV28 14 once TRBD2 TGTGCCAGCAGCCTAGCGGGAGGCTCCTACGAGCAGTACTTC CASSLAGGSYEQYF
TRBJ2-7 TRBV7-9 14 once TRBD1 TGTGCCAGCAGCTTACGGACAGGGGGCTACGAGCAGTACTTC CASSLRTGGYEQYF
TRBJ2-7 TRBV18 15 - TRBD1 TGTGCCAGCTCACCAGTCGGACAGGGAGGCAACGAGCAGTACTTC CASSPVGQGGNEQYF
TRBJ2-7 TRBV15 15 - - TGTGCCACCAGCAGAGCCAGGGGTAACGCCTACGAGCAGTACTTC CATSRARGNAYEQYF
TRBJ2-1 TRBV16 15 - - TGTGCCAGCAGCCAATCCCCTTTCTCCTACAATGAGCAGTTCTTC CASSQSPFSYNEQFF
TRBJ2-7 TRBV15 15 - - TGTGCCACCAGCAGAGATCCAGGGGTTGGCTACGAGCAGTACTTC CATSRDPGVGYEQYF
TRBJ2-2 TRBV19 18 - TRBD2 TGTGCCAGTAGTTACGGACTAGCGGGAGGGCCTTTGACCGGGGAGCTGTTTTTT CASSYGLAGGPLTGELFF
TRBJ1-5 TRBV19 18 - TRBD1 TGTGCCAGTAGTATAAGGCACAGGGGGACTTATAGCAATCAGCCCCAGCATTTT CASSIRHRGTYSNQPQHF
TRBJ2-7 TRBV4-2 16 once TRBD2 TGTGCCAGCAGCCCTACCGGGACTAGTAGAGAGTACGAGCAGTACTTC CASSPTGTSREYEQYF
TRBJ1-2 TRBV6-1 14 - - TGTGCCAGCAGTGAAGAAGGGGCGGCCTATGGCTACACCTTC CASSEEGAAYGYTF
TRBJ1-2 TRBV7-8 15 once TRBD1 TGTGCCAGCAGCTTAGGGGGCAGGGGGGACTATGGCTACACCTTC CASSLGGRGDYGYTF
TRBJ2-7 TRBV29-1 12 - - TGCAGCGTTGCGGCGGGATTCTACGAGCAGTACTTC CSVAAGFYEQYF
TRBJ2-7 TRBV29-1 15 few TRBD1 TGCAGCGTTGAATTGACCTGGGACAGCGGCTACGAGCAGTACTTC CSVELTWDSGYEQYF
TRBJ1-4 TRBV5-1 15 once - TGCGCCAGCAGCTCGGGTCCGGGTGAGGGAGAAAAACTGTTTTTT CASSSGPGEGEKLFF
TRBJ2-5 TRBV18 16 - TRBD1 TGTGCCAGCTCACCAGTCCGGACAGGGGGCGGGGAGACCCAGTACTTC CASSPVRTGGGETQYF
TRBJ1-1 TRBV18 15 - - TGTGCCAGCTCACCAGCGGCAGGGGTTCTGAGTGAAGCTTTCTTT CASSPAAGVLSEAFF
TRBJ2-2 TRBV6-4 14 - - TGTGCCAGCAGGCCTGACAGAACGGCCGGGGAGCTGTTTTTT CASRPDRTAGELFF
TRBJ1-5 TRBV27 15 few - TGTGCCAGCAGTCAACAGGGTTTGGGCAATCAGCCCCAGCATTTT CASSQQGLGNQPQHF
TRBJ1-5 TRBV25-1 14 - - TGTGCCAGCAGTGAAATGGGGCCCCATCAGCCCCAGCATTTT CASSEMGPHQPQHF
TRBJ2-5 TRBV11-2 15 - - TGTGCCAGCAGCTCCGGACAGCTACTCCAAGAGACCCAGTACTTC CASSSGQLLQETQYF